The 27 T cell receptor beta chains listed next were all sequenced from one sample in a study of Tregs in tolerant kidney transplant recipients. Sequencing was performed with immunoSEQ multiplex PCR; in TCRdb, only in-frame clones are kept and a portion is missing. The table has 200,000 to 300,000 clones, about 80% seen once. The sample comprised CD4+ T cells from blood. The receptors were gathered from a human donor in good health.

This chain connects TRBV5-1 to TRBJ2-3, with a possible D match to TRBD2 (6 bases). This CDR3 has 15 amino acids. Germline V lookup: CDR1 SGHRS, CDR2 YFSETQ. V was pared by 2 bases and J by 0 bases, with 10 bases between. This chain's CDR3 is CASSFPAGSTDTQYF. CDR3 DNA: TGCGCCAGCAGCTTCCCGGCGGGGAGCACAGATACGCAGTATTTT.

This clone occurred once. The chain has TRBV18 and TRBJ1-1, with 9 positions matching TRBD1. Germline V lookup: CDR1 KGHSH, CDR2 LQKENI. V lost 3 bases, J lost 0 bases, and 2 bases stayed unmatched. The CDR3 is made up of 15 amino acids. CDR3 nucleotides: TGTGCCAGCTCACCGGACAGGGGTATGAACACTGAAGCTTTCTTT. Its protein product is CASSPDRGMNTEAFF.

The table lists this clone with a count of one. This chain uses TRBV23-1 with TRBJ1-5, with unresolved D. TRBV23-1 is filed as an ORF, its function uncertain. The CDR3 totals 16 residues. Trimming pared 11 bases from V and 2 bases from J, leaving 22 bases between. The CDR3 nucleotides read TGCGCCCCCGGATCGGAGGCTTCGAGTGGCAATCAGCCCCAGCATTTT. It codes for CAPGSEASSGNQPQHF.

The rearrangement uses TRBV11-2 and TRBJ1-4; D remains ambiguous. Per the germline V gene, CDR1 is SGHAT and CDR2 is FQNNGV. The V and J ends lost 7 bases and 3 bases respectively, with 12 bases between them. This CDR3 contains 14 residues. CDR3 sequence reads: CASTSRAANEKLFF. The DNA of the CDR3 is TGTGCCAGCACCTCTAGGGCTGCTAATGAAAAACTGTTTTTT.

This rearrangement joins TRBV7-9 to TRBJ2-5; D uncertain. Germline CDR1 is SEHNR and CDR2 is FQNEAQ (reference sequence). The CDR3 runs to 13 residues. V dropped 7 bases and J dropped 5 bases, with 14 bases sitting between them. The CDR3 region is CASMDRVGETQYF. The CDR3 nucleotides are TGTGCCAGCATGGATAGGGTCGGGGAGACCCAGTACTTC.

The chain links TRBV6-5 to TRBJ1-2; 9 nucleotides match TRBD1. V gave up 5 bases and J gave up 3 bases; unmatched junction bases: 4. The CDR3 runs 14 residues. The germline V gene has CDR1 MNHEY and CDR2 SVGAGI. In DNA form, the CDR3 reads TGTGCCAGCAGTACCCGGGACAGGGACTATGGCTACACCTTC. This encodes CASSTRDRDYGYTF.

The chain carries TRBV4-1 and TRBJ2-1; 9 bases line up with TRBD2. After removal of 0 bases from V and 4 bases from J, the junction contained 4 bases not matched to a gene. The CDR3 sequence is 16 residues long. Germline CDR1 is MGHRA and CDR2 is YSYEKL. CDR3 bases: TGCGCCAGCAGCCAAGAACGGACTAGCGATTACAATGAGCAGTTCTTC. This encodes CASSQERTSDYNEQFF.

This chain uses TRBV18 with TRBJ2-1; possible D gene TRBD1, 6 bases. The CDR3 runs to 13 residues. CDR1 and CDR2 from the germline V gene are KGHSH and LQKENI. Trimming removed 0 bases from V and 12 bases from J, with 12 bases in between. The CDR3 region is CASSPPSGQWQFF. The CDR3 DNA reads as TGTGCCAGCTCACCACCGTCGGGACAATGGCAGTTCTTC.

This chain uses TRBV7-6 with TRBJ2-6; D uncertain. Germline V gives CDR1 SGHVS, CDR2 FNYEAQ. V was shortened by 4 bases and J by 4 bases, with 14 bases between the two germline ends. There are 16 residues in the CDR3. CDR3 bases: TGTGCCAGCAGCTCTTCCCCCGGGTGGGGGGCCAACGTCCTGACTTTC. This encodes CASSSSPGWGANVLTF.

The rearrangement links TRBV6-5 to TRBJ1-2; D remains ambiguous. This CDR3 has 15 amino acids. V was shortened by 0 bases and J by 7 bases, with 15 bases between the two germline ends. The V gene's germline CDR1 is MNHEY and CDR2 SVGAGI. DNA for the CDR3: TGTGCCAGCAGTTACTCGAAGCGGGCAGTTTCTGGCTACACCTTC. It yields the protein CASSYSKRAVSGYTF.

The gene calls are TRBV11-2 and TRBJ1-5; D is uncertain. The germline V gene encodes CDR1 SGHAT and CDR2 FQNNGV. The CDR3 extends over 13 amino acids. Trimming took 1 base from V and 14 from J, leaving 15 bases between them. CDR3 bases: TGTGCCAGCAGCTTAGTCGCACAGCTTGCTAAGCATTTT. It specifies CASSLVAQLAKHF. Drawing the rest from reference TRBV11-2 and TRBJ1-5, the complete variable domain is EAGVAQSPRYKIIEKRQSVAFWCNPISGHATLYWYQQILGQGPKLLIQFQNNGVVDDSQLPKDRFSAERLKGVDSTLKIQPAKLEDSAVYLCASSLVAQLAKHFGDGTRLSIL.

V usage is TRBV18 and J usage is TRBJ2-7, with 11 bases fitting TRBD1. The CDR3 consists of 15 residues. V was clipped by 1 base and J by 4 bases; unmatched bases: 3. The V gene's germline CDR1 is KGHSH and CDR2 LQKENI. The CDR3 protein is CASSPLGQGGYEQYF. Written as DNA, the CDR3 is TGTGCCAGCTCACCACTGGGACAGGGGGGATACGAGCAGTACTTC.

This clone was counted only a few times. The V gene is TRBV6-5, the J gene TRBJ1-6, with a weak D call TRBD1 (5 bases). Germline V gene lookup returns CDR1 MNHEY and CDR2 SVGAGI. The CDR3 covers 15 residues. The germline V and J ends were trimmed by 2 bases and 6 bases, with 11 bases remaining between them. CDR3 sequence reads: CASSYATVANSPLHF. The CDR3 coding sequence is TGTGCCAGCAGTTACGCGACAGTCGCTAATTCACCCCTCCACTTT.

The chain employs TRBV7-6 and TRBJ2-5, with D perhaps matching TRBD2 (6 bases). The ends were cut back, 3 bases at V and 2 bases at J, with 16 bases in the middle. In germline, CDR1 is SGHVS, CDR2 FNYEAQ. The CDR3 covers 16 residues. The CDR3 DNA reads TGTGCCAGCAGCTTGCAGGACTACTACTCTCAAGAGACCCAGTACTTC. It translates to CASSLQDYYSQETQYF.

V is TRBV27 and J is TRBJ2-1; 7 nucleotides match TRBD1. Germline trimming cut 0 bases from V and 0 bases from J; bases unmatched to any gene: 5. Germline CDR1 reads MNHEY; CDR2 reads SMNVEV (reference sequence). The CDR3 has 17 residues. For the CDR3, the DNA is TGTGCCAGCAGTTTATCAGGCAGGGGGAACTCCTACAATGAGCAGTTCTTC. This encodes CASSLSGRGNSYNEQFF.

The chain couples TRBV19 to TRBJ1-2, with a weak D call TRBD1 (6 bases). V was pared by 6 bases and J by 5 bases, with 13 bases between. The CDR3 runs 13 residues. Germline V CDR1 and CDR2: LNHDA, SQIVND (reference sequence). The CDR3 protein is CASRKQGEYGYTF. The CDR3 DNA reads as TGTGCCAGTAGAAAACAGGGTGAATATGGCTACACCTTC.

V gene TRBV7-7 combines with J gene TRBJ1-1, with D maybe TRBD1 (6 bases). The CDR3 has 13 amino acids. Germline CDR1 and CDR2: SSHAT and FNYEAQ (reference sequence). Trimming removed 5 bases at V and 1 base at J, with 8 bases between. The CDR3 protein is CASSRDKNTEAFF. CDR3 in DNA: TGTGCCAGCAGCCGGGACAAGAACACTGAAGCTTTCTTT.

The chain links TRBV6-6 to TRBJ1-2; D is perhaps TRBD1 (5 bases). The CDR3 is made up of 15 amino acids. Germline CDR1 and CDR2: MNHNY and SVGAGI (reference sequence). V was shortened by 2 bases and J by 5 bases, with 15 bases between the two germline ends. The CDR3 loop is CASSYDAGIGYGYTF. DNA for the CDR3: TGTGCCAGCAGTTACGATGCAGGGATAGGGTATGGCTACACCTTC.

V gene TRBV19 combines with J gene TRBJ2-5, with 12 bases aligning to TRBD2. The CDR3 has 15 residues. With V trimmed by 5 bases and J by 4 bases, 5 bases remained unmatched. Looked up from germline, CDR1 is LNHDA and CDR2 is SQIVND (reference sequence). CDR3 nucleotides: TGTGCCAGTAGTTGGTCTAGCGGGGGGGTAGAGACCCAGTACTTC. Translating it yields CASSWSSGGVETQYF.

This chain links TRBV11-2 with TRBJ2-1; no clear D gene. V gave up 1 base and J gave up 6 bases, with 13 bases separating them. The CDR3 has 15 amino acids. Germline V lookup: CDR1 SGHAT, CDR2 FQNNGV. Written as DNA, the CDR3 is TGTGCCAGCAGCTTAGTTTGGATGACGATCAATGAGCAGTTCTTC. Its translation: CASSLVWMTINEQFF.

The chain couples TRBV4-2 to TRBJ1-5; TRBD1 aligns across 7 bases. The CDR3 is 15 residues long. Trimming cost V 4 bases and J 4 bases; bases outside gene matches: 7. Germline-derived CDR1 and CDR2 are LGHNA and YNFKEQ. CDR3 region: CASSLRQGLNQPQHF. CDR3 nucleotide sequence: TGTGCCAGCAGCCTGAGACAGGGCCTGAATCAGCCCCAGCATTTT.

The V call is TRBV18, the J call TRBJ2-5; 9 bases agree with TRBD2. CDR3 length: 14 amino acids. The ends lost 3 bases at V and 5 bases at J; junction bases unmatched: 4. CDR1 and CDR2 (germline): KGHSH, LQKENI. This CDR3 reads CASSPPSGTETQYF. As DNA, the CDR3 is TGTGCCAGCTCACCGCCTAGCGGGACGGAGACCCAGTACTTC.

The chain combines TRBV5-6 with TRBJ2-3, with 10 bases matching TRBD2. Germline loops: CDR1 SGHDT, CDR2 YYEEEE. The CDR3 length is 15 residues. V lost 4 bases to trimming and J lost 4 bases; unmatched junction nucleotides: 6. As DNA, the CDR3 is TGTGCCAGCAGCCCGATAGCGGGAGGCGCAGATACGCAGTATTTT. Translated, it gives CASSPIAGGADTQYF.

The chain joins TRBV19 to TRBJ2-7; D tentatively fits TRBD1 or TRBD2 (5 bases each). The germline V gene has CDR1 LNHDA and CDR2 SQIVND (reference sequence). V was trimmed by 5 bases and J by 3 bases, leaving 14 bases between them. This CDR3 is 14 amino acids long. The CDR3 nucleotides read TGTGCCAGTAGTCCTCAATCGAGGGGCTACGAGCAGTACTTC. Protein: CASSPQSRGYEQYF. Complete variable domain (other parts from reference TRBV19 and TRBJ2-7): DGGITQSPKYLFRKEGQNVTLSCEQNLNHDAMYWYRQDPGQGLRLIYYSQIVNDFQKGDIAEGYSVSREKKESFPLTVTSAQKNPTAFYLCASSPQSRGYEQYFGPGTRLTVT.

As to this clone: Other DNA variants within this sample encode the same CDR3. The gene calls are TRBV7-3 and TRBJ2-5; the D call may be TRBD1 or TRBD2 (5 bases each). Trimming stripped 8 bases from V and 5 bases from J, with 15 bases between. Germline lookup yields CDR1 SGHTA and CDR2 FQGTGA. CDR3 length: 13 amino acids. The CDR3 protein is CASSQGEGETQYF. The CDR3 DNA reads as TGTGCCAGCTCCCAGGGTGAGGGGGAGACCCAGTACTTC. The full variable domain, rest sourced from reference TRBV7-3 and TRBJ2-5, is GAGVSQTPSNKVTEKGKYVELRCDPISGHTALYWYRQSLGQGPEFLIYFQGTGAADDSGLPNDRFFAVRPEGSVSTLKIQRTERGDSAVYLCASSQGEGETQYFGPGTRLLVL.

This sequence joins TRBV19 and TRBJ1-2; TRBD1 matches 12 bases. V lost 8 bases, J lost 0 bases, and 7 bases stayed unmatched. The CDR3 is 16 residues long. CDR1 and CDR2 from the germline V gene are LNHDA and SQIVND (reference sequence). The CDR3 nucleotides are TGTGCCAGTCGGAGGGGACAGGGGGCCTCTAACTATGGCTACACCTTC. Amino acid sequence: CASRRGQGASNYGYTF.

The chain employs TRBV14 and TRBJ1-2; D is ambiguous. Germline loops: CDR1 SGHDN, CDR2 FVKESK. Trimming left V 4 bases short and J 2 bases short, with 14 bases between. The CDR3 runs 15 residues. CDR3 nucleotide sequence: TGTGCCAGCAGCCCCACCCTGTGGAGCAACTATGGCTACACCTTC. Its translation is CASSPTLWSNYGYTF.